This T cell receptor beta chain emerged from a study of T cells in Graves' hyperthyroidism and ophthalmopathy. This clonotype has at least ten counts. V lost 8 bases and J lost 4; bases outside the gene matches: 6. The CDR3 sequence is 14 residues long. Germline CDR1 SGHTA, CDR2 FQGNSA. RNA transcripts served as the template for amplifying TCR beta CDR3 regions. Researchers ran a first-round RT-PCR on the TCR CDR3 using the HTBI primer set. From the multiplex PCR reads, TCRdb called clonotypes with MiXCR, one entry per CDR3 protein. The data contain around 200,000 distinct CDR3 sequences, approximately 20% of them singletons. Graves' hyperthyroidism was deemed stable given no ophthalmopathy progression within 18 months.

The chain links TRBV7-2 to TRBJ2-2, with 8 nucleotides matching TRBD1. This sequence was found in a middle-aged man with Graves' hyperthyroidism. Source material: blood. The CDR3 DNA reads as TGTGCCAGCGAAGGCAGGGGGCGCACCGGGGAGCTGTTTTTT. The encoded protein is CASEGRGRTGELFF. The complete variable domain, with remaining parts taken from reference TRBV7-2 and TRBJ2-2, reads GAGVSQSPSNKVTEKGKDVELRCDPISGHTALYWYRQSLGQGLEFLIYFQGNSAPDKSGLPSDRFSAERTGGSVSTLTIQRTQQEDSAVYLCASEGRGRTGELFFGEGSRLTVL.